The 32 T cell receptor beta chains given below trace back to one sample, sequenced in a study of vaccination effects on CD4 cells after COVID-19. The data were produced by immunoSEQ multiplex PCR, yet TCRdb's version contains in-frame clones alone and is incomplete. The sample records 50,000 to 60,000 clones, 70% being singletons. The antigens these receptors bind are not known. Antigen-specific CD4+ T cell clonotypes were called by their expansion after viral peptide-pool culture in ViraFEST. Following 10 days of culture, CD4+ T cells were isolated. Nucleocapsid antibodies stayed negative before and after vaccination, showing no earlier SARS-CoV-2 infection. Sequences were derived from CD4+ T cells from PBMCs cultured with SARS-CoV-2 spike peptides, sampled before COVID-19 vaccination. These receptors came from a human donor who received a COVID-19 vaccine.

The CDR3 nucleotides are TGTGCCAGCAGCTTACAGGCAGGTCATAGCTCCTATAATTCACCCCTCCACTTT. It is translated as CASSLQAGHSSYNSPLHF. This chain joins TRBV11-3 and TRBJ1-6; the D is unclear. The CDR3 totals 18 residues. Germline V gives CDR1 SGHNT, CDR2 YENEEA. Trimming shortened V by 2 bases and J by 0 bases, and 14 bases separated the two germline ends. Complete variable domain (other parts from reference TRBV11-3 and TRBJ1-6): EAGVVQSPRYKIIEKKQPVAFWCNPISGHNTLYWYLQNLGQGPELLIRYENEEAVDDSQLPKDRFSAERLKGVDSTLKIQPAELGDSAVYLCASSLQAGHSSYNSPLHFGNGTRLTVT.

The CDR3 nucleotides are TGTGCCACCCAAACAGGGGGCGTCGATGAGCAGTTCTTC. This codes for CATQTGGVDEQFF. This chain links TRBV5-4 with TRBJ2-1; 9 nucleotides match TRBD1. Germline V lookup: CDR1 SGHNT, CDR2 YYREEE (reference sequence). The CDR3 runs to 13 residues. V shed 9 bases and J 8 bases; nucleotides not matched to a gene: 9.

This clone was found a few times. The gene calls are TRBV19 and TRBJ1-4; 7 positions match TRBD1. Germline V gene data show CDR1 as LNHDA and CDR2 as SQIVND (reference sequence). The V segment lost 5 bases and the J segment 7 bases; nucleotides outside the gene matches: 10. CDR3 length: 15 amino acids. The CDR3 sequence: CASSHPGTVGEKLFF. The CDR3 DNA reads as TGTGCCAGTAGTCACCCCGGGACAGTAGGTGAAAAACTGTTTTTT.

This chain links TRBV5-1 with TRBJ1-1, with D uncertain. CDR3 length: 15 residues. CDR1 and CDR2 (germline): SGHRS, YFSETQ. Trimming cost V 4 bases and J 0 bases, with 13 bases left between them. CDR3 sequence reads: CASSPGMLMNTEAFF. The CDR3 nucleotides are TGCGCCAGCAGCCCCGGAATGCTCATGAACACTGAAGCTTTCTTT.

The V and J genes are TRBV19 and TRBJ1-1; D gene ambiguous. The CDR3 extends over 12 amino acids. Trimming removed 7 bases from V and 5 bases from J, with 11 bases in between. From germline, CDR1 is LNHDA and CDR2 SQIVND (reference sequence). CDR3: CASMSERTEAFF. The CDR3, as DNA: TGTGCCAGTATGAGCGAGAGAACTGAAGCTTTCTTT.

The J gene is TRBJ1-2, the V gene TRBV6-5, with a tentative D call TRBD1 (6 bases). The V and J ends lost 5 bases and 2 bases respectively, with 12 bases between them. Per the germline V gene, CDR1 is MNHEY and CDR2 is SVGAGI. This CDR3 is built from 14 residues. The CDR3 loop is CASSRRQENYGYTF. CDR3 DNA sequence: TGTGCCAGCAGTAGGCGACAGGAAAACTATGGCTACACCTTC.

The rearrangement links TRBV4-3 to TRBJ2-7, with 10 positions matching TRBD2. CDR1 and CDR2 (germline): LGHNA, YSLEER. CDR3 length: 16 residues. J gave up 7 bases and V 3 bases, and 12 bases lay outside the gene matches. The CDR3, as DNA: TGCGCCAGCAGCCAGTCCCGAGCGGGGGGGCCGGGGGAGCAGTACTTC. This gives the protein CASSQSRAGGPGEQYF.

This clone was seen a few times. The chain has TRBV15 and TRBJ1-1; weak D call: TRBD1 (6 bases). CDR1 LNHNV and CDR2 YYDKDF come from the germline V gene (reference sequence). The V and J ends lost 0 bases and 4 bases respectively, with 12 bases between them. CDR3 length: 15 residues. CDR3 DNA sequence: TGTGCCACCAGCAGAGATCGTCGGGGGGCCACTGAAGCTTTCTTT. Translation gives CATSRDRRGATEAFF.

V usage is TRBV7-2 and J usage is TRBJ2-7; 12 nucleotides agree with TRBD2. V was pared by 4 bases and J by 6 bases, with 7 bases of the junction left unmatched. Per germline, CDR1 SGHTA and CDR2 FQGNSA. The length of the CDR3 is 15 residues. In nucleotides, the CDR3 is TGTGCCAGCAGCTCCTATTCTAGCGGGAGGGGCGAGCAGTACTTC. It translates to CASSSYSSGRGEQYF.

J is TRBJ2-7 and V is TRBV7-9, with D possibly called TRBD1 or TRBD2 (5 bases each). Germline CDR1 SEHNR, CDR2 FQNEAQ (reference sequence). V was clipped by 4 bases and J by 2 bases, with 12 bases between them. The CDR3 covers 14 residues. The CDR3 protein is CASSYGTPTYEQYF. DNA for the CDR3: TGTGCCAGCAGCTATGGGACGCCAACCTACGAGCAGTACTTC. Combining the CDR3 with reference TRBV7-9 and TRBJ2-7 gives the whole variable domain DTGVSQNPRHKITKRGQNVTFRCDPISEHNRLYWYRQTLGQGPEFLTYFQNEAQLEKSRLLSDRFSAERPKGSFSTLEIQRTEQGDSAMYLCASSYGTPTYEQYFGPGTRLTVT.

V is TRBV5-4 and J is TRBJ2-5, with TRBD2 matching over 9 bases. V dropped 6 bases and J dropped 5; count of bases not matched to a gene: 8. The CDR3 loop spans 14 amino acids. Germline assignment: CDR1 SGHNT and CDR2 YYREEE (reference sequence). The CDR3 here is CASTGGAGGETQYF. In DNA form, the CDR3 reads TGTGCCAGCACCGGGGGTGCGGGAGGGGAGACCCAGTACTTC.

The CDR3 protein is CASSRQETDTQYF. The CDR3 DNA reads TGCGCCAGCAGTCGTCAGGAGACAGATACGCAGTATTTT. The rearrangement joins TRBV5-1 to TRBJ2-3; D ambiguous. This CDR3 has 13 residues. CDR1 SGHRS and CDR2 YFSETQ come from the germline V gene. Trimming stripped 5 bases from V and 3 bases from J, with 10 bases between.

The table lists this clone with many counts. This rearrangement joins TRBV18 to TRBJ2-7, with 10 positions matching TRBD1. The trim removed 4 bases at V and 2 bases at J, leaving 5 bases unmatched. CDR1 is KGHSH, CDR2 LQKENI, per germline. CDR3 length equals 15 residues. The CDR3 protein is CASSLGDRGPYEQYF. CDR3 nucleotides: TGTGCCAGCTCACTCGGGGACAGGGGACCCTACGAGCAGTACTTC.

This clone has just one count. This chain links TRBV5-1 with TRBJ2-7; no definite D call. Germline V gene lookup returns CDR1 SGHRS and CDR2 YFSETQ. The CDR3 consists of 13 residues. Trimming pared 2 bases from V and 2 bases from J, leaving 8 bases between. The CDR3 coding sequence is TGCGCCAGCAGCTTTCAGGTGGCCTACGAGCAGTACTTC. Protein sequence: CASSFQVAYEQYF. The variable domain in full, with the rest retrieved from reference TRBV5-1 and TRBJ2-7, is KAGVTQTPRYLIKTRGQQVTLSCSPISGHRSVSWYQQTPGQGLQFLFEYFSETQRNKGNFPGRFSGRQFSNSRSEMNVSTLELGDSALYLCASSFQVAYEQYFGPGTRLTVT.

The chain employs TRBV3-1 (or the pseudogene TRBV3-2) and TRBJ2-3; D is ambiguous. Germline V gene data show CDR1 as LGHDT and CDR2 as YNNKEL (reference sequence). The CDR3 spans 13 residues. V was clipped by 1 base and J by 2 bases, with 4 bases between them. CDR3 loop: CASSQGTTDTQYF. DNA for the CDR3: TGTGCCAGCAGCCAAGGGACCACAGATACGCAGTATTTT.

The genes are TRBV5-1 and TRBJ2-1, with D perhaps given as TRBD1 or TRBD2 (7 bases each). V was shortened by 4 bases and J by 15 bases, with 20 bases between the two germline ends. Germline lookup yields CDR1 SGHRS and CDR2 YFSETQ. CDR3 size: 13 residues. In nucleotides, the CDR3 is TGCGCCAGCAGCATTGACAGGGAGGGTCGCGGGTTCTTC. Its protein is CASSIDREGRGFF.

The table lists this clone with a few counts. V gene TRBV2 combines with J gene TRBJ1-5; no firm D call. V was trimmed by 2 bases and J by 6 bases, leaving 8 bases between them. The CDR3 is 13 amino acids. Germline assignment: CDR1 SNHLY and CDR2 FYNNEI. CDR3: CASSEWGFQPQHF. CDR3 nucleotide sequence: TGTGCCAGCAGTGAATGGGGATTTCAGCCCCAGCATTTT.

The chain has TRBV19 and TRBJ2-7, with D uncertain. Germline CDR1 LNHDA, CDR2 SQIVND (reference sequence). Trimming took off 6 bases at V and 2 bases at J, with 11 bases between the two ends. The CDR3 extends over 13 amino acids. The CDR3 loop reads CASSRRDAYEQYF. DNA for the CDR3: TGTGCCAGTAGCAGGAGAGATGCCTACGAGCAGTACTTC.

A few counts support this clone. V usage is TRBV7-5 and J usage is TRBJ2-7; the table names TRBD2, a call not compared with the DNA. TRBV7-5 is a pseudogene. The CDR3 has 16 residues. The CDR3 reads CARSHTPGTSSYEQYF. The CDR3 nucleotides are TGTGCCAGAAGCCATACCCCCGGGACTAGTTCCTACGAGCAGTACTTC.

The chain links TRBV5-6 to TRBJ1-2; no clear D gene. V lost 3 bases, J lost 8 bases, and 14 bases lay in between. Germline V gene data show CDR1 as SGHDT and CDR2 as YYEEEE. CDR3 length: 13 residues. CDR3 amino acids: CASSYGPYSGYTF. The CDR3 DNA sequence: TGTGCCAGCAGCTATGGACCCTACAGCGGCTACACCTTC.

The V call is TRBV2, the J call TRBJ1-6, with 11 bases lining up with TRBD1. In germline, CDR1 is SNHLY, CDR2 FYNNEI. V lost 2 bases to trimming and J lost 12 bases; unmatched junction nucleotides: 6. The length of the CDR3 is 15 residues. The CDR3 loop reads CASSELGTGGGPLHF. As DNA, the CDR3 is TGTGCCAGCAGTGAACTCGGGACAGGGGGAGGACCCCTCCACTTT. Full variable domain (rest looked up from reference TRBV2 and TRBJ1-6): EPEVTQTPSHQVTQMGQEVILRCVPISNHLYFYWYRQILGQKVEFLVSFYNNEISEKSEIFDDQFSVERPDGSNFTLKIRSTKLEDSAMYFCASSELGTGGGPLHFGNGTRLTVT.

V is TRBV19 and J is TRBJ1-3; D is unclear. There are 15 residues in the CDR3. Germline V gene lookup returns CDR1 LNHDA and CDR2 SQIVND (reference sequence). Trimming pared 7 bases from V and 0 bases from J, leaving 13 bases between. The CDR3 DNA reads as TGTGCCAGTACTTCTGATGGGAGCTCTGGAAACACCATATATTTT. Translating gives CASTSDGSSGNTIYF.

CDR3: CATSRDGSLGYKPGQGDEQYF. The CDR3 bases are TGTGCCACCAGCAGAGATGGGTCTCTTGGGTATAAACCGGGACAGGGAGACGAGCAGTACTTC. This chain links TRBV15 with TRBJ2-7, with 9 nucleotides matching TRBD1. V shed 0 bases, J shed 5 bases, and the junction held 23 bases outside the gene matches. The CDR3 has 21 residues. Germline CDR1 is LNHNV and CDR2 is YYDKDF (reference sequence). The full variable domain, with the rest looked up from reference TRBV15 and TRBJ2-7, is DAMVIQNPRYQVTQFGKPVTLSCSQTLNHNVMYWYQQKSSQAPKLLFHYYDKDFNNEADTPDNFQSRRPNTSFCFLDIRSPGLGDTAMYLCATSRDGSLGYKPGQGDEQYFGPGTRLTVT.

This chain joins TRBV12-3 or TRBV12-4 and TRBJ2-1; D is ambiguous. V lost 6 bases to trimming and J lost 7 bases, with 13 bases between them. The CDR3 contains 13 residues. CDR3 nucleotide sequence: TGTGCCAGCAGCCTCCGACGTTCTAATGAGCAGTTCTTC. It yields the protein CASSLRRSNEQFF.

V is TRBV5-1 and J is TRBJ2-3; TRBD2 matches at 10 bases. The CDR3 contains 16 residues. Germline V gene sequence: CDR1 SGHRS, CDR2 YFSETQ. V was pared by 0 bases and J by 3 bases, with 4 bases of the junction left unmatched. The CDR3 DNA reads TGCGCCAGCAGCTTGGGGTCTAGCGGGGGAACAGATACGCAGTATTTT. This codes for CASSLGSSGGTDTQYF.

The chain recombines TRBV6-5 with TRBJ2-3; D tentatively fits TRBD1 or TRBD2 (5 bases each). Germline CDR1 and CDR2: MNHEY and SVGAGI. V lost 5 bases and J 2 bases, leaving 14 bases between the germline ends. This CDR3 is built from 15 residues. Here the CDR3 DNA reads TGTGCCAGCAGTCCGGGACGTCGGACCACAGATACGCAGTATTTT. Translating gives CASSPGRRTTDTQYF.

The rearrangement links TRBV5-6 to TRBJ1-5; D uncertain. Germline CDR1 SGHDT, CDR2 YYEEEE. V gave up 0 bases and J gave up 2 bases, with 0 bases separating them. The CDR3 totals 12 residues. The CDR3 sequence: CASSLGNQPQHF. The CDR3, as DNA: TGTGCCAGCAGCTTGGGCAATCAGCCCCAGCATTTT.

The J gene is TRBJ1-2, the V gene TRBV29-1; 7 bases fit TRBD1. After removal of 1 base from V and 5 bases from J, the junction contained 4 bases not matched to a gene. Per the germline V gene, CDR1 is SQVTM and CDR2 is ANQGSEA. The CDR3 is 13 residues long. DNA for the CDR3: TGCAGCGTTGAAGGACAGGGCATATATGGCTACACCTTC. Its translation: CSVEGQGIYGYTF.

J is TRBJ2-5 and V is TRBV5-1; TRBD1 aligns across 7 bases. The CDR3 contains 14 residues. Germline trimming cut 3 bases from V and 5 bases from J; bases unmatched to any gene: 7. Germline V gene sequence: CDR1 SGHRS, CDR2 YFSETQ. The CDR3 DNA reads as TGCGCCAGCAGCTCGTCCGGGACAGAGGAGACCCAGTACTTC. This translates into CASSSSGTEETQYF.

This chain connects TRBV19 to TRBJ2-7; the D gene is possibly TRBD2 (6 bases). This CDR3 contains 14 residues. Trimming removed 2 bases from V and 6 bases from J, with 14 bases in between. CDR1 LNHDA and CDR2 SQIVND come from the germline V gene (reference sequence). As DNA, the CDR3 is TGTGCCAGTAGTATATCCTCGGGGAGGCTCGAGCAGTACTTC. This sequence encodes CASSISSGRLEQYF.

The CDR3 is CASSFSLAGLTYEQYF. DNA of the CDR3: TGTGCCAGCAGTTTTTCCCTAGCGGGACTAACCTACGAGCAGTACTTC. V and J are TRBV28 and TRBJ2-7; 9 bases map to TRBD2. Trimming took 3 bases from V and 2 from J; bases not matched to a gene: 8. The germline V gene encodes CDR1 MDHEN and CDR2 SYDVKM. This CDR3 has 16 residues.

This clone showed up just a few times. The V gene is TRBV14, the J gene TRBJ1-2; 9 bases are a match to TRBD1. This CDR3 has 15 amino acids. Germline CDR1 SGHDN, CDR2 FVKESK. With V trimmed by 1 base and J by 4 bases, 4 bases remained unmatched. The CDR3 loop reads CASSQAGTGLYGYTF. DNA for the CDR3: TGTGCCAGCAGCCAAGCCGGGACAGGGCTCTATGGCTACACCTTC.